Listed below are T cell receptor beta chains from one sample, sequenced in a study of T cell responses to AZD1222 COVID-19 vaccine. Generated by immunoSEQ multiplex PCR, the TCRdb table keeps only in-frame clones and is missing some. The sample lists more than 85,000 clones; 87% were seen once. The source was peripheral blood, collected on day 0 of AZD1222 vaccination. The source of these receptors is an adult in good health. The CDR3 runs from the conserved cysteine through the conserved F or W.

v_gene	CDR3aa
TRBV18	CASSTFLAGANTGELFF
TRBV7-2	CASSYERGNTIYF
TRBV14	CASSQEFGQGPYGYTF
TRBV29-1	CSVWGQGRLTEQFF
TRBV5-5	CASSFAASRIYEQYF
TRBV28	CASSFGRGGGYEQYF
TRBV4-2	CASSQDLTGGVSGANVLTF
TRBV5-8	CASSSSGAPNVLTF
TRBV7-6	CASSNQRTGGGYEQYF
TRBV7-7	CASSPGQGMVEQYF
TRBV19	CASMHSYNEQFF
TRBV5-1	CASSFEGPYEQYF
TRBV2	CASSVGATADTQYF
TRBV4-2	CASSSRIVFETDTQYF
TRBV7-2	CASSLGLGSTDTQYF
TRBV19	CASSIYRGSYGYTF
TRBV2	CASSLDRISEAFF
TRBV5-8	CAHAEGSTDTQYF
TRBV25-1	CASSGPGHRKSNQPQHF
TRBV27	CASSWDRLNTEAFF
TRBV2	CASGEGRVVETQYF
TRBV19	CASSPRPWDNQEQFF
TRBV2	CASSLEGGETQYF
TRBV5-6	CASSWTGDSNEKLFF
TRBV27	CASSVSGSWNTEAFF
TRBV10-3	CAIKGSSGNTIYF
TRBV4-3	CASSQDSGTGGHEQYF
TRBV28	CASSLWGRTDTQYF
TRBV15	CATSRDPGLAFNEQFF
TRBV6-4	CASSDRAGGNNEQFF
TRBV7-8	CASSLALQQFSGNTIYF
TRBV28	CASNRLAGSSSYNEQFF
TRBV7-2	CASSLWGNEQYF
TRBV5-6	CASRTGTLNYGYTF
TRBV28	CASAPSLDEQYF
TRBV5-6	CASSFRTGYTEAFF
TRBV7-2	CASSSVLAGRGSGNTIYF
TRBV4-1	CASSPTEGPNSPLHF
TRBV6-5	CASRQGVRSYNEQFF
TRBV4-1	CASSQEPVTWGNTEAFF
TRBV6-5	CASSYEGVTEAFF
TRBV18	CASSPRTSGGHETQYF
TRBV5-1	CSQAAEGGWSNQPQHF
TRBV30	CAWSVWPRNTEAFF
TRBV7-2	CASSLNRGGEQYF
TRBV10-3	CAISEGNDRGYEQYF
TRBV4-3	CASSQVVRLAGETGELFF
TRBV7-6	CASSPGLAGGLNEQFF
TRBV6-4	CASTQSGTSGSEQFF
TRBV7-7	CASSRRAGPQEQYF
TRBV7-2	CASSFRVGQPQHF
TRBV28	CASSEDGPYGYTF